These T cell receptor beta chains were read from a single sample in a study of vaccination effects on CD4 cells after COVID-19. These receptors' antigens are unknown. Profiled with immunoSEQ multiplex PCR; TCRdb holds only in-frame clones, not every one. The table includes about 66,000 clones, 74% detected once. This material consisted of CD4+ T cells from PBMCs cultured without peptide, taken after COVID-19 vaccination. These receptors were taken from a human donor who received a COVID-19 vaccine. Each CDR3 is given without its conserved first and last residue.

TRBJ1-1	TRBV25-1	ASSRPGMNTEAF
TRBJ1-3	TRBV13	ASSLRARPSLSSGNTIY
TRBJ2-5	TRBV7-2	ASSLYSGETQY
TRBJ2-3	TRBV19	ASSIAGTDTQY
TRBJ1-2	TRBV19	ASSIIETGNYGYT
TRBJ2-3	TRBV18	ASSPLPSSAGATDTQY
TRBJ1-1	TRBV9	ASSVDLGASTEAF
TRBJ1-2	TRBV4-3	ASSQEVGQGAYGYT
TRBJ2-1	TRBV24-1	ATSSPPGTAVNEQF
TRBJ1-6	TRBV15	ATSREQGYNSPLH
TRBJ1-5	TRBV6-5	ASSYSRGENQPQH
TRBJ2-2	TRBV6-4	ASSALGGQGTGELF
TRBJ2-5	TRBV2	ASTRETGPPRTQY
TRBJ1-2	TRBV7-2	ASSSDLGGYT
TRBJ2-3	TRBV19	ASSGPPVWDTQY
TRBJ2-1	TRBV28	ASSLPSGSDEQF
TRBJ1-1	TRBV28	ASPRDRAGTNTEAF
TRBJ2-5	TRBV5-1	ASFREGETQY
TRBJ2-2	TRBV7-3	ASSLMPGGADTGELF
TRBJ2-1	TRBV24-1	ATSDEGQGYNEQF